The 21 T cell receptor beta chains in this list originate from one sample, sequenced in a study of response to subunit inactivated influenza vaccine. One entry per CDR3 protein results from TCRdb running MiXCR on the RT-PCR reads. This table has almost 600,000 distinct CDR3 sequences, less than 15% appearing once. The sequences come from PBMCs from blood, collected 11 to 12 days after vaccination. The receptors were gathered from a man aged 50-60 years who received an inactivated influenza vaccine.

V gene TRBV29-1 combines with J gene TRBJ2-7, with D possibly TRBD1 on 5 matching bases. This CDR3 contains 14 residues. CDR1 is SQVTM, CDR2 ANQGSEA, per germline. The V gene lost 0 bases and the J gene lost 1 base, with 10 bases spanning the gap. The CDR3 DNA is TGCAGCGTTGAAGACCGACAGACATCCTACGAGCAGTACTTC. It is translated as CSVEDRQTSYEQYF.

The table lists this clonotype with a few counts. The chain has TRBV5-1 and TRBJ1-2; no definite D call. Germline V gene sequence: CDR1 SGHRS, CDR2 YFSETQ. The V gene lost 0 bases and the J gene lost 1 base, with 7 bases spanning the gap. The CDR3 sequence is 14 residues long. The CDR3 is CASSLAIGNYGYTF. In DNA form, the CDR3 reads TGCGCCAGCAGCTTGGCCATCGGTAACTATGGCTACACCTTC.

The chain carries TRBV6-1 and TRBJ1-2; a possible D gene is TRBD1 (5 bases). V dropped 6 bases and J dropped 4 bases, with 12 bases sitting between them. The CDR3 length is 13 residues. Germline V CDR1 and CDR2: MNHNS, SASEGT. CDR3 coding DNA: TGTGCCAGCAGCCCCCCGGGGCTCTATGGCTACACCTTC. Protein sequence: CASSPPGLYGYTF.

The genes are TRBV5-6 and TRBJ2-5, with D perhaps given as TRBD1 or TRBD2 (6 bases each). The length of the CDR3 is 16 residues. The germline V gene encodes CDR1 SGHDT and CDR2 YYEEEE. The V and J ends lost 0 bases and 0 bases respectively, with 12 bases between them. CDR3 sequence: CASSLVGGQYQETQYF. As DNA, the CDR3 is TGTGCCAGCAGCTTGGTCGGGGGCCAGTACCAAGAGACCCAGTACTTC.

CDR3 coding DNA: TGTGCCAGCAGACCCGCCGGGACAGGGGGCAATGAGCAGTTCTTC. The encoded protein is CASRPAGTGGNEQFF. The chain recombines TRBV7-2 with TRBJ2-1; 11 bases align to TRBD1. Trimming took 6 bases from V and 6 from J; bases not matched to a gene: 7. Germline assignment: CDR1 SGHTA and CDR2 FQGNSA. The CDR3 is made up of 15 amino acids.

This chain joins TRBV15 and TRBJ2-7; no reliable D call. V lost 3 bases and J 4 bases, leaving 13 bases between the germline ends. Germline CDR1 LNHNV, CDR2 YYDKDF (reference sequence). CDR3 size: 14 residues. The CDR3 reads CATSRTRPPYEQYF. CDR3 DNA sequence: TGTGCCACCAGCAGGACACGTCCGCCGTACGAGCAGTACTTC.

V gene TRBV6-2 or TRBV6-3 combines with J gene TRBJ2-1; no clear D gene. V was clipped by 4 bases and J by 10 bases, with 8 bases between them. Germline CDR1 reads MNHEY; CDR2 reads SVGEGT. The CDR3 has 11 residues. CDR3 nucleotide sequence: TGTGCCAGCAGTTCTTTTGGGGAGCAGTTCTTC. Amino acid sequence: CASSSFGEQFF.

The genes are TRBV18 and TRBJ2-3; D ambiguous. Germline V gene sequence: CDR1 KGHSH, CDR2 LQKENI. The CDR3 loop spans 17 amino acids. Trimming took 5 bases from V and 4 from J, leaving 22 bases between them. For the CDR3, the DNA is TGTGCCAGCTCATCCCCTAGGAACTCTCCGAACGCAGATACGCAGTATTTT. This gives the protein CASSSPRNSPNADTQYF.

This clonotype has just a few counts. This chain links TRBV12-3 or TRBV12-4 with TRBJ1-1, with TRBD1 as a possible D gene (6 bases). The CDR3 is 14 amino acids. V was pared by 7 bases and J by 4 bases, with 16 bases between. This CDR3 is CASNAGVPTTEAFF. The CDR3 DNA sequence: TGTGCCAGCAACGCAGGGGTCCCGACCACTGAAGCTTTCTTT.

The V gene is TRBV5-6, the J gene TRBJ2-2, with 9 bases matching TRBD2. The germline gives CDR1 SGHDT, CDR2 YYEEEE. There are 16 residues in the CDR3. Trimming removed 3 bases from V and 5 bases from J; junction bases left unmatched: 8. For the CDR3, the DNA is TGTGCCAGCAGCTGGGGGCTAGCGGGAAGGACCGGGGAGCTGTTTTTT. Translating it yields CASSWGLAGRTGELFF.

V usage is TRBV5-5 and J usage is TRBJ2-1; the match to TRBD2 covers 13 bases. Germline CDR1 reads SGHKS; CDR2 reads YYEKEE (reference sequence). This CDR3 spans 16 amino acids. V was pared by 0 bases and J by 8 bases, with 5 bases of the junction left unmatched. Here the CDR3 DNA reads TGTGCCAGCAGCTTGGCGGGGACTAGCGGGACGGATGAGCAGTTCTTC. This sequence encodes CASSLAGTSGTDEQFF.

This clonotype has just a few counts. This chain joins TRBV11-2 and TRBJ2-3, with 7 bases matching TRBD2. Looked up from germline, CDR1 is SGHAT and CDR2 is FQNNGV. The trim removed 6 bases at V and 2 bases at J, leaving 11 bases unmatched. The length of the CDR3 is 16 residues. The CDR3 reads CASRPGLAANTDTQYF. For the CDR3, the DNA is TGTGCCAGCAGACCCGGCCTAGCGGCTAACACAGATACGCAGTATTTT.

The chain links TRBV7-2 to TRBJ2-7; TRBD1 agrees at 9 bases. Germline V gene lookup returns CDR1 SGHTA and CDR2 FQGNSA. This CDR3 region has 15 residues. J was trimmed by 2 bases and V by 5 bases; bases with no gene match: 7. The CDR3 DNA reads TGTGCCAGCAGCCCGCGACAGGGGGGCACCTACGAGCAGTACTTC. Its translation: CASSPRQGGTYEQYF.

The chain uses TRBV18 and TRBJ1-5; the D is unclear. Germline V CDR1 and CDR2: KGHSH, LQKENI. This CDR3 has 14 residues. V lost 4 bases and J 6 bases, leaving 13 bases between the germline ends. CDR3 protein: CASSRQFLSQPQHF. CDR3 bases: TGTGCCAGCTCACGTCAATTCCTGTCTCAGCCCCAGCATTTT.

This clonotype has just one count. The rearrangement links TRBV5-1 to TRBJ1-5; TRBD1 is a possible D gene (6 bases). Germline loops: CDR1 SGHRS, CDR2 YFSETQ. The V end lost 4 bases, the J end lost 3 bases, and 11 bases lay between the germline ends. This CDR3 is built from 14 residues. Written as DNA, the CDR3 is TGCGCCAGCAGCGGCGGGGGGCTCAATCAGCCCCAGCATTTT. It is translated as CASSGGGLNQPQHF.

This clonotype was seen a few times. The J gene is TRBJ2-5, the V gene TRBV2; TRBD1 might be the D (6 bases). Germline V CDR1 and CDR2: SNHLY, FYNNEI. The CDR3 has 13 residues. Trimming took off 4 bases at V and 4 bases at J, with 10 bases between the two ends. The CDR3 reads CASSAGRGETQYF. The CDR3 DNA sequence: TGTGCCAGCAGTGCGGGCAGGGGAGAGACCCAGTACTTC.

The table lists this clonotype with a count of one. The rearrangement joins TRBV3-1 to TRBJ1-3, with D possibly being TRBD1 (6 bases). The V gene's germline CDR1 is LGHDT and CDR2 YNNKEL (reference sequence). The V end lost 5 bases, the J end lost 0 bases, and 14 bases lay between the germline ends. The CDR3 totals 16 residues. CDR3 in DNA: TGTGCCAGCAGCGCCGGGACACGGGCCTCTGGAAACACCATATATTTT. Amino acid sequence: CASSAGTRASGNTIYF.

This chain connects TRBV9 to TRBJ2-5; D is possibly TRBD2 (5 bases). Germline V lookup: CDR1 SGDLS, CDR2 YYNGEE. This CDR3 spans 16 amino acids. V was pared by 0 bases and J by 1 base, with 13 bases between. This CDR3 is CASSVDSGGIQETQYF. The CDR3 nucleotides read TGTGCCAGCAGCGTAGACAGCGGAGGAATCCAAGAGACCCAGTACTTC.

There are a few counts of this clonotype. The rearrangement joins TRBV5-5 to TRBJ1-1, with a tentative D call TRBD1 (5 bases). V dropped 2 bases and J dropped 0 bases, with 11 bases sitting between them. This CDR3 is built from 15 residues. The V gene's germline CDR1 is SGHKS and CDR2 YYEKEE (reference sequence). CDR3 sequence reads: CASSFGQNMNTEAFF. DNA of the CDR3: TGTGCCAGCAGCTTCGGACAAAACATGAACACTGAAGCTTTCTTT.

The chain uses TRBV7-9 and TRBJ1-2; D call uncertain. The CDR3 totals 14 residues. The V gene's germline CDR1 is SEHNR and CDR2 FQNEAQ (reference sequence). Trimming cost V 7 bases and J 2 bases, with 14 bases left between them. CDR3 bases: TGTGCCAGCAACTCTCTCTCGACCAACTATGGCTACACCTTC. As protein: CASNSLSTNYGYTF.

This clonotype was observed at least ten times. The genes are TRBV28 and TRBJ2-7; 7 bases match TRBD2. The CDR3 contains 14 residues. With V trimmed by 0 bases and J by 6 bases, 5 bases remained unmatched. Per the germline V gene, CDR1 is MDHEN and CDR2 is SYDVKM. The CDR3 DNA reads TGTGCCAGCAGTTTATGGCGCCGGGGGGTCGAGCAGTACTTC. Residues: CASSLWRRGVEQYF. The entire variable domain, with the rest obtained from reference TRBV28 and TRBJ2-7, is as follows: DVKVTQSSRYLVKRTGEKVFLECVQDMDHENMFWYRQDPGLGLRLIYFSYDVKMKEKGDIPEGYSVSREKKERFSLILESASTNQTSMYLCASSLWRRGVEQYFGPGTRLTVT.